This T cell receptor beta chain emerged from a study of cytomegalovirus exposure and HLA in healthy donors. Whole-study results and caveats: In presence/absence analyses, roughly uniform sequencing depth across donors was assumed. A reported reduction in N-insertions relative to the approximately 640-donor mean was seen in an Asian-associated ancestry cluster in a later analysis. Productive rates of about 90% or about 30% were seen for most TCR beta V segments in an earlier analysis.

PCR primers comprised 60 Vbeta and 13 Jbeta primers. Profiling relied on immunoSEQ multiplex PCR, and the TCRdb table lists in-frame clones only, not all of them. The table lists 85,000 to 130,000 clones, 71% of them singletons, with about 2.8% in the top ten. Concerning this clone: Its antigen is currently unknown.

The CDR3 sequence is 15 residues long. Germline CDR1 and CDR2: SGHNT and YYREEE (reference sequence). The source material was PBMCs. This rearrangement joins TRBV5-4 to TRBJ2-5; 11 bases fit TRBD2. Gene TRBJ2-7 matches the end of the DNA better, so the J call may be wrong. The clonotype was recovered from a female donor in good health and CMV-seronegative. The CDR3 loop is CASSEGLAVSYEQYF. CDR3 nucleotides: TGTGCCAGCAGCGAGGGACTAGCGGTCTCCTACGAGCAGTACTTC.